Presented here are 21 T cell receptor beta chains from one specimen sequenced in a study of T cell repertoires in cytomegalovirus infection. Their recognized antigens are unknown. TCRdb reprocessed the reads via MiXCR and lists one record per CDR3 protein. The repertoire holds about 480,000 distinct CDR3 sequences, roughly a third seen once, with under 20% in the top ten. The sequenced sample was cultured PBMCs, obtained from culture after CMV antigen stimulation. These receptors originate from a human donor in good health (CMV status not recorded). Some clones in this sample may be carry-over from other donors' samples.

This clonotype was seen a few times. The V and J genes are TRBV7-9 and TRBJ1-1; 8 bases align to TRBD1. Trimming at V came to 4 bases and at J to 3 bases, leaving 7 bases not matched to a gene. Germline V lookup: CDR1 SEHNR, CDR2 FQNEAQ (reference sequence). The CDR3 has 15 amino acids. CDR3 sequence: CASSYPQGADTEAFF. For the CDR3, the DNA is TGTGCCAGCAGCTACCCGCAGGGGGCTGACACTGAAGCTTTCTTT.

The J gene is TRBJ2-7, the V gene TRBV28; either TRBD1 or TRBD2 may fit D (5 bases each). This CDR3 has 14 amino acids. V was cut by 4 bases and J by 9 bases, with 19 bases left in between. CDR1 is MDHEN, CDR2 SYDVKM, per germline. Written as DNA, the CDR3 is TGTGCCAGCAGTTGGTCCGGGACCCAGATGGTGCAGTACTTC. It is translated as CASSWSGTQMVQYF.

This clonotype was seen a few times. V is TRBV19 and J is TRBJ1-5; D unclear. This CDR3 has 13 residues. Trimming shortened V by 3 bases and J by 5 bases, and 8 bases separated the two germline ends. CDR1 is LNHDA, CDR2 SQIVND, per germline (reference sequence). The CDR3, as DNA: TGTGCCAGTAGTATCTTCAGAGATCAGCCCCAGCATTTT. This encodes CASSIFRDQPQHF.

A few counts support this clonotype. This rearrangement joins TRBV27 to TRBJ2-1; TRBD1 is a possible D gene (6 bases). Germline CDR1 reads MNHEY; CDR2 reads SMNVEV (reference sequence). This CDR3 region has 15 residues. Trimming took 3 bases from V and 9 from J, leaving 18 bases between them. The DNA for the CDR3 is TGTGCCAGCAGTTTCGACAGGCCGGGTGCAGGTGAGCAGTTCTTC. Translating it yields CASSFDRPGAGEQFF.

The chain has TRBV5-1 and TRBJ1-6, with D perhaps matching TRBD1 (6 bases). The length of the CDR3 is 16 residues. The germline V gene has CDR1 SGHRS and CDR2 YFSETQ. V was clipped by 4 bases and J by 9 bases, with 20 bases between them. The DNA of the CDR3 is TGCGCCAGCAGCCTAACCTTACAGGGAAGTACTTCACCCCTCCACTTT. Protein product: CASSLTLQGSTSPLHF.

The rearrangement uses TRBV12-3 or TRBV12-4 and TRBJ1-2; no clear D gene. The CDR3 length is 14 residues. V lost 4 bases, J lost 4 bases, and 13 bases lay in between. In DNA, the CDR3 is TGTGCCAGCAGTTCCCCCGACTCCAGCTATGGCTACACCTTC. Translating it yields CASSSPDSSYGYTF.

This clonotype has ten or more counts. J is TRBJ2-5 and V is TRBV11-2; 12 bases map to TRBD2. J was trimmed by 4 bases and V by 4 bases; bases with no gene match: 4. The germline V gene encodes CDR1 SGHAT and CDR2 FQNNGV. The CDR3 consists of 15 residues. The DNA of the CDR3 is TGTGCCAGCAGCTCTGGACTAGCGGGAATAGAGACCCAGTACTTC. Amino acids: CASSSGLAGIETQYF.

This chain links TRBV20-1 with TRBJ2-1; 7 bases map to TRBD1. The germline V gene has CDR1 DFQATT and CDR2 SNEGSKA (reference sequence). CDR3 size: 13 residues. J gave up 6 bases and V 2 bases, and 4 bases lay outside the gene matches. CDR3 loop: CSARSPGGNEQFF. The CDR3 bases are TGCAGTGCTAGAAGCCCAGGGGGCAATGAGCAGTTCTTC.

This clonotype has only one observation. The J gene is TRBJ1-1, the V gene TRBV18; a weak D match, TRBD1 (5 bases). V gave up 8 bases and J gave up 1 base, with 11 bases separating them. The CDR3 spans 13 residues. CDR1 and CDR2 from the germline V gene are KGHSH and LQKENI. CDR3 region: CASGTDENTEAFF. DNA for the CDR3: TGTGCCAGCGGGACGGACGAGAACACTGAAGCTTTCTTT.

The table lists this clonotype with a few counts. V is TRBV20-1 and J is TRBJ1-2; 12 bases map to TRBD1. Germline loops: CDR1 DFQATT, CDR2 SNEGSKA (reference sequence). The CDR3 extends over 15 amino acids. J gave up 5 bases and V 3 bases, and 7 bases lay outside the gene matches. The DNA for the CDR3 is TGCAGTGCTAGGGGACAGGGGGCGTCGGAGTATGGCTACACCTTC. This translates into CSARGQGASEYGYTF.

This clonotype came up a few times. The chain uses TRBV4-1 and TRBJ2-3, with D perhaps TRBD1 or TRBD2 (5 bases each). With 1 base removed from V and 9 bases from J, the gap between germline ends came to 20 bases. This CDR3 region has 16 residues. Germline V gene sequence: CDR1 MGHRA, CDR2 YSYEKL. The CDR3, as DNA: TGCGCCAGCAGCCAAGCCACCCCCGGACATGGGGACACGCAGTATTTT. Translating it yields CASSQATPGHGDTQYF.

The chain uses TRBV7-2 and TRBJ1-1; 8 nucleotides line up with TRBD1. From germline, CDR1 is SGHTA and CDR2 FQGNSA. J was trimmed by 5 bases and V by 5 bases; bases with no gene match: 10. The CDR3 is made up of 15 amino acids. The CDR3 region is CASSPRTGLRTEAFF. Here the CDR3 DNA reads TGTGCCAGCAGCCCCCGGACAGGGTTAAGAACTGAAGCTTTCTTT.

The V call is TRBV12-3 or TRBV12-4, the J call TRBJ2-3; the D is unclear. The V end was cut by 5 bases, the J end by 1 base, with 7 bases between. The length of the CDR3 is 13 residues. Here the CDR3 reads CASSVSGTDTQYF. DNA of the CDR3: TGTGCCAGCAGTGTTTCGGGCACAGATACGCAGTATTTT.

This clonotype was detected a few times. The chain combines TRBV6-1 with TRBJ2-2; D might be TRBD1 or TRBD2, each matching 5 bases. CDR3 length: 14 residues. V was clipped by 5 bases and J by 6 bases, with 13 bases between them. Per the germline V gene, CDR1 is MNHNS and CDR2 is SASEGT. The CDR3 region is CASSYSDSSGELFF. CDR3 nucleotide sequence: TGTGCCAGCAGTTATAGCGACAGTTCCGGGGAGCTGTTTTTT.

The CDR3 DNA follows: TGTGCCATACGGGACGGATGGAAAAAAGAGACCCAGTACTTC. Its protein is CAIRDGWKKETQYF. The chain couples TRBV28 to TRBJ2-5, with D perhaps given as TRBD1 or TRBD2 (5 bases each). This CDR3 region has 14 residues. V lost 10 bases and J 3 bases, leaving 18 bases between the germline ends. Per germline, CDR1 MDHEN and CDR2 SYDVKM.

The chain links TRBV7-3 to TRBJ2-3; a weak D match, TRBD2 (6 bases). Germline V CDR1 and CDR2: SGHTA, FQGTGA. The CDR3 is 14 residues long. The V end lost 2 bases, the J end lost 5 bases, and 11 bases lay between the germline ends. The CDR3 region has the DNA TGTGCCAGCAGCTTACTTCCGGGAGAAGATACGCAGTATTTT. Its protein product is CASSLLPGEDTQYF.

This clonotype was seen more than once but under ten times. This chain uses TRBV12-3 or TRBV12-4 with TRBJ2-3, with D tentatively TRBD1 (8 bases). The CDR3 has 19 residues. Trimming pared 5 bases from V and 0 bases from J, leaving 24 bases between. CDR3 sequence: CASSPGTGASGVSTDTQYF. CDR3 nucleotide sequence: TGTGCCAGCAGTCCCGGGACAGGAGCCAGCGGGGTGAGCACAGATACGCAGTATTTT.

This clonotype was counted only a few times. The V call is TRBV10-3, the J call TRBJ1-5; TRBD1 agrees at 9 bases. The CDR3 length is 12 residues. J gave up 7 bases and V 6 bases, and 1 base lay outside the gene matches. Germline V lookup: CDR1 ENHRY, CDR2 SYGVKD. DNA for the CDR3: TGTGCCATCAGAACAGGGGGCCAGCCCCAGCATTTT. This codes for CAIRTGGQPQHF.

J is TRBJ2-1 and V is TRBV6-2 or TRBV6-3; 10 bases are a match to TRBD2. The V gene's germline CDR1 is MNHEY and CDR2 SVGEGT. This CDR3 is built from 15 residues. V lost 5 bases, J lost 1 base, and 2 bases stayed unmatched. CDR3 region: CASSNSGRSYNEQFF. The DNA for the CDR3 is TGTGCCAGCAGTAATAGCGGGAGGTCCTACAATGAGCAGTTCTTC.

This clonotype was observed a few times. This chain links TRBV7-2 with TRBJ1-2, with 10 bases identical to TRBD1. V dropped 3 bases and J dropped 4; count of bases not matched to a gene: 5. The CDR3 totals 15 residues. Germline V gene data show CDR1 as SGHTA and CDR2 as FQGNSA. The CDR3 coding sequence is TGTGCCAGCAGCTTCCGACGGACAGGGGGCTATGGCTACACCTTC. Translating it yields CASSFRRTGGYGYTF. Complete variable domain (other parts from reference TRBV7-2 and TRBJ1-2): GAGVSQSPSNKVTEKGKDVELRCDPISGHTALYWYRQSLGQGLEFLIYFQGNSAPDKSGLPSDRFSAERTGGSVSTLTIQRTQQEDSAVYLCASSFRRTGGYGYTFGSGTRLTVV.

The chain links TRBV7-2 to TRBJ2-1; 10 nucleotides match TRBD2. J was trimmed by 9 bases and V by 5 bases; bases with no gene match: 7. Germline lookup yields CDR1 SGHTA and CDR2 FQGNSA. This CDR3 is built from 14 residues. The CDR3 loop is CASSRAGGPVEQFF. DNA for the CDR3: TGTGCCAGCAGCCGAGCGGGAGGGCCGGTTGAGCAGTTCTTC.